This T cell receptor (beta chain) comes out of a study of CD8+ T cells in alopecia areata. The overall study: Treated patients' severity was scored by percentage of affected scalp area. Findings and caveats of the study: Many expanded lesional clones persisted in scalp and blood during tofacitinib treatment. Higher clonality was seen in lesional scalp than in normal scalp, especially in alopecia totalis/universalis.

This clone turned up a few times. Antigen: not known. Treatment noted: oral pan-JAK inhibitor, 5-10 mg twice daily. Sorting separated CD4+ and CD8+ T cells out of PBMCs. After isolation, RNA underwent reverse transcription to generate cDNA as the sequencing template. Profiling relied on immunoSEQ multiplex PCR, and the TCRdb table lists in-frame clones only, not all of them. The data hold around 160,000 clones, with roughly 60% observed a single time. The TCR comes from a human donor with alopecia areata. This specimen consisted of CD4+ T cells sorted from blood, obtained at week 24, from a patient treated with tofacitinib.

CDR3 in DNA: TGTGCCAGCAGCCGGGACAGGATGGACACCATATATTTT. Its protein is CASSRDRMDTIYF. V is TRBV7-9 and J is TRBJ1-3, with TRBD1 identical over 8 bases. The CDR3 contains 13 residues. V was pared by 5 bases and J by 8 bases, with 5 bases of the junction left unmatched. Germline V gene lookup returns CDR1 SEHNR and CDR2 FQNEAQ (reference sequence).